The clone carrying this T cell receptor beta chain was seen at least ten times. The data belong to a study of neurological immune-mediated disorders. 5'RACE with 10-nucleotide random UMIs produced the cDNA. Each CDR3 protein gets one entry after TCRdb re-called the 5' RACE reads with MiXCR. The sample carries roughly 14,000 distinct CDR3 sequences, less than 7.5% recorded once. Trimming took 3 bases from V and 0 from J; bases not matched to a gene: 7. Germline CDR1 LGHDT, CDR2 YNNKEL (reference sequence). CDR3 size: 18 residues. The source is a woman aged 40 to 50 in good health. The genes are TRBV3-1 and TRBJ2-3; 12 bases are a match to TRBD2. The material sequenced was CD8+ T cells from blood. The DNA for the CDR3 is TGTGCCAGCAGCCACCTAGCGGGGGGGGCCATCAGCACAGATACGCAGTATTTT. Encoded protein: CASSHLAGGAISTDTQYF.